The 15 T cell receptor beta chains below all came from one sample that was sequenced in a study of blood T cell repertoires in COVID-19. Libraries were prepared by immunoSEQ multiplex PCR; TCRdb keeps only in-frame clonotypes and omits some of them. The sample includes 150,000 to 200,000 clones, roughly 84% of them seen just once. Material: PBMCs or T cells enriched from blood (not recorded which). The receptors come from a man in his sixties who had recovered from COVID-19.

This clone was seen more than once but under ten times. The chain has TRBV12-5 and TRBJ2-7; D remains unclear. Germline V gene data show CDR1 as LGHNT and CDR2 as FRNRAP. V was trimmed by 1 base and J by 6 bases, leaving 13 bases between them. This CDR3 is 14 amino acids long. The CDR3 loop is CASGLAHHSLEQYF. The CDR3 DNA follows: TGTGCTAGTGGTTTGGCCCACCACTCTCTCGAGCAGTACTTC.

This rearrangement joins TRBV1 to TRBJ1-2; TRBD1, the table's D call, lacks a check against the DNA. TRBV1 is reported as a pseudogene. The CDR3 is made up of 18 amino acids. The CDR3 DNA follows: TGCACCAGCAGCCGAAACAGGGGGGAAAGGGATGGGGACTATGGCTACACCTTC. Translated: CTSSRNRGERDGDYGYTF.

The rearrangement joins TRBV5-1 to TRBJ1-6; D not resolved. Germline CDR1 and CDR2: SGHRS and YFSETQ. This CDR3 has 15 residues. V lost 4 bases to trimming and J lost 9 bases, with 17 bases between them. The CDR3 is CASSPRNPGGSPLHF. The CDR3, as DNA: TGCGCCAGCAGCCCTCGCAATCCCGGCGGTTCACCCCTCCACTTT.

The chain carries TRBV28 and TRBJ2-5, with TRBD2 matching 10 bases. The CDR3 consists of 16 residues. The germline V gene has CDR1 MDHEN and CDR2 SYDVKM. V gave up 5 bases and J gave up 5 bases; unmatched junction bases: 11. This CDR3 reads CASSPPLAGVKETQYF. The CDR3 DNA is TGTGCCAGCAGTCCTCCCCTAGCGGGGGTAAAGGAGACCCAGTACTTC.

The V call is TRBV6-5, the J call TRBJ1-2; 7 nucleotides align to TRBD1. The CDR3 extends over 13 amino acids. Germline CDR1 reads MNHEY; CDR2 reads SVGAGI. The V gene end was trimmed by 5 bases and the J gene end by 3 bases; junction bases not matched to a gene: 3. CDR3 region: CASSPGTDYGYTF. In DNA, the CDR3 is TGTGCCAGCAGTCCCGGGACAGACTATGGCTACACCTTC.

CDR3 loop: CASSSRDRGSPRDLHF. CDR3 bases: TGTGCCAGCAGTAGCCGGGACAGGGGATCTCCCCGGGACCTCCACTTT. The rearrangement uses TRBV28 and TRBJ1-6; 10 nucleotides line up with TRBD1. Germline CDR1 and CDR2: MDHEN and SYDVKM. With 5 bases clipped from V and 15 bases from J, the junction kept 16 bases outside the gene matches. The CDR3 consists of 16 residues.

This chain joins TRBV5-1 and TRBJ1-4, with D perhaps TRBD1 (6 bases). V was trimmed by 2 bases and J by 7 bases, leaving 12 bases between them. The V gene's germline CDR1 is SGHRS and CDR2 YFSETQ. This CDR3 has 14 amino acids. The CDR3 DNA is TGCGCCAGCAGCTTCGGACAGTCGGGTGAAAAACTGTTTTTT. Residues: CASSFGQSGEKLFF.

On this clone: At one end, the junction sequence differs from germline, possibly due to a read error. This chain connects TRBV7-7 to TRBJ2-2; possibly TRBD1 for D (5 bases). This CDR3 is 14 amino acids long. Germline-derived CDR1 and CDR2 are SSHAT and FNYEAQ (reference sequence). The CDR3 is CASSPSQGNGELFF. DNA for the CDR3: TGTGCTAGCAGCCCTTCCCAGGGCAACGGGGAGCTGTTTTTT.

V gene TRBV7-2 combines with J gene TRBJ2-1; 13 bases line up with TRBD2. CDR1 and CDR2 (germline): SGHTA, FQGNSA. This CDR3 is 15 amino acids long. V gave up 6 bases and J gave up 8 bases; unmatched junction bases: 7. The DNA for the CDR3 is TGTGCCAGCAGTCCGACTAGCGGGGGGTTCGATGAGCAGTTCTTC. Protein: CASSPTSGGFDEQFF. Combining the CDR3 with reference TRBV7-2 and TRBJ2-1 gives the whole variable domain GAGVSQSPSNKVTEKGKDVELRCDPISGHTALYWYRQSLGQGLEFLIYFQGNSAPDKSGLPSDRFSAERTGGSVSTLTIQRTQQEDSAVYLCASSPTSGGFDEQFFGPGTRLTVL.

J is TRBJ1-2 and V is TRBV11-3; 11 bases line up with TRBD1. Germline CDR1 is SGHNT and CDR2 is YENEEA. CDR3 length equals 14 residues. J lost 2 bases, V lost 5 bases, and 1 base had no gene match. The CDR3 loop is CASSRDRGNYGYTF. In DNA form, the CDR3 reads TGTGCCAGCAGCCGGGACAGGGGGAACTATGGCTACACCTTC.

V is TRBV19 and J is TRBJ1-3; 10 bases map to TRBD1. CDR3 length: 15 amino acids. V lost 10 bases and J lost 6; bases outside the gene matches: 12. Germline loops: CDR1 LNHDA, CDR2 SQIVND (reference sequence). Written as DNA, the CDR3 is TGTGCCACCCGAAGCCGGGACAGGGGCTTAAACACCATATATTTT. Protein sequence: CATRSRDRGLNTIYF.

The V and J genes are TRBV5-8 and TRBJ2-1, with D possibly TRBD1 on 5 matching bases. Germline V lookup: CDR1 SGHTS, CDR2 YDEGEE. This CDR3 has 16 residues. V was shortened by 5 bases and J by 3 bases, with 18 bases between the two germline ends. CDR3 residues: CASSSVLQVDYNEQFF. In DNA form, the CDR3 reads TGTGCCAGCAGTTCGGTTCTACAGGTAGACTACAATGAGCAGTTCTTC.

This clone was seen ten or more times. J is TRBJ2-5 and V is TRBV6-5; no clear D gene. Germline V lookup: CDR1 MNHEY, CDR2 SVGAGI. Trimming removed 0 bases from V and 0 bases from J, with 11 bases in between. The CDR3 has 16 residues. In DNA form, the CDR3 reads TGTGCCAGCAGTTACTCACTACCTCCTAACCAAGAGACCCAGTACTTC. It codes for CASSYSLPPNQETQYF.

The rearrangement joins TRBV28 to TRBJ2-6; TRBD1 matches at 7 bases. The ends lost 6 bases at V and 2 bases at J; junction bases unmatched: 4. The V gene's germline CDR1 is MDHEN and CDR2 SYDVKM. The CDR3 spans 15 residues. CDR3 region: CASSLQGTGANVLTF. The CDR3 DNA reads as TGTGCCAGCAGCCTACAGGGGACTGGGGCCAACGTCCTGACTTTC.

This chain joins TRBV12-5 and TRBJ2-1; D remains ambiguous. The CDR3 covers 13 residues. Trimming took off 2 bases at V and 8 bases at J, with 10 bases between the two ends. Germline CDR1 reads LGHNT; CDR2 reads FRNRAP. This CDR3 is CASGLTVNHEQFF. CDR3 DNA sequence: TGTGCTAGTGGTTTGACAGTCAACCATGAGCAGTTCTTC.